This T cell receptor beta chain was captured in a study of OX40 agonist ivuxolimab in advanced cancers. Study-wide results and limits: Partial responders treated at 0.1-3.0 mg/kg exhibited clonal expansion among the lowest measured.

This clone was picked up a small number of times. Its antigen is unknown. TCRdb's copy holds only in-frame clones and misses some; the assay was immunoSEQ multiplex PCR. The repertoire holds roughly 67,000 clones, with about 89% as singletons. The length of the CDR3 is 14 residues. The V gene's germline CDR1 is SGHRS and CDR2 YFSETQ. V was cut by 4 bases and J by 3 bases, with 14 bases left in between. Individuals having autoimmune disease history or systemic immunosuppression were not enrolled. The sample consisted of CD4+ or CD8+ T cells sorted from blood, taken in a trial of the OX40 agonist ivuxolimab. The J gene is TRBJ2-7, the V gene TRBV5-1; D gene unclear. The receptor was isolated from an adult with an advanced solid tumor such as melanoma, head and neck, liver or kidney cancer. The DNA of the CDR3 is TGCGCCAGCAGCCCCACGGGCACCAGCTACGAGCAGTACTTC. It yields the protein CASSPTGTSYEQYF.